A selection of T cell receptor beta chains follows, all from one sample in a study of cytomegalovirus exposure and HLA in healthy donors. Some clones are missing from TCRdb's copy, which holds only in-frame ones; the method was immunoSEQ multiplex PCR. The repertoire holds 250,000 to 350,000 clones, with 75% to 90% as singletons. Sequences were obtained from PBMCs. These receptors originate from a man aged 40-49 years in good health and CMV-seropositive. Each CDR3 is given with its conserved first and last residue. Each record gives: D gene, V gene, clone size, J gene, CDR3 protein, CDR3 DNA. D genes are given only for firm matches. Not all rows give a size; the values are once, few, many and, for expanded clones, a class.

D gene: -; V gene: TRBV25-1; clone size: -; J gene: TRBJ2-1; CDR3 protein: CASSIGSNEQFF; CDR3 DNA: TGTGCCAGCAGTATCGGTAGCAATGAGCAGTTCTTC
D gene: -; V gene: TRBV21-1; clone size: -; J gene: TRBJ1-1; CDR3 protein: CASSKQDRGTEAFF; CDR3 DNA: TGTGCCAGCAGCAAACAGGACAGGGGGACTGAAGCTTTCTTT
D gene: -; V gene: TRBV11-2; clone size: -; J gene: TRBJ1-2; CDR3 protein: CASSLVGDNYGYTF; CDR3 DNA: TGTGCCAGCAGCTTAGTCGGGGATAACTATGGCTACACCTTC
D gene: -; V gene: TRBV2; clone size: once; J gene: TRBJ2-3; CDR3 protein: CASAQTAGSTDTQYF; CDR3 DNA: TGTGCCAGCGCTCAAACAGCGGGTAGCACAGATACGCAGTATTTT
D gene: TRBD1; V gene: TRBV5-1; clone size: -; J gene: TRBJ2-5; CDR3 protein: CASSLGQGETQYF; CDR3 DNA: TGCGCCAGCAGCTTGGGACAGGGCGAGACCCAGTACTTC
D gene: TRBD1; V gene: TRBV2; clone size: -; J gene: TRBJ2-7; CDR3 protein: CASSEGQGYHEQYF; CDR3 DNA: TGTGCCAGCAGTGAAGGACAGGGGTACCACGAGCAGTACTTC
D gene: TRBD2; V gene: TRBV5-1; clone size: -; J gene: TRBJ2-7; CDR3 protein: CASSLELAGVGYEQYF; CDR3 DNA: TGCGCCAGCAGCTTGGAACTAGCGGGAGTTGGCTACGAGCAGTACTTC
D gene: TRBD1; V gene: TRBV27; clone size: -; J gene: TRBJ1-3; CDR3 protein: CASSPPGQGFYFGNTIYF; CDR3 DNA: TGTGCCAGCAGTCCCCCGGGACAGGGCTTTTACTTTGGAAACACCATATATTTT
D gene: -; V gene: TRBV29-1; clone size: -; J gene: TRBJ2-1; CDR3 protein: CSVLSSSSYNEQFF; CDR3 DNA: TGCAGCGTCCTTAGCTCCAGCTCCTACAATGAGCAGTTCTTC
D gene: TRBD1; V gene: TRBV4-3; clone size: few; J gene: TRBJ1-2; CDR3 protein: CASSQDRDRGGYGYTF; CDR3 DNA: TGCGCCAGCAGCCAAGATCGGGACAGGGGTGGCTATGGCTACACCTTC
D gene: TRBD1; V gene: TRBV7-3; clone size: -; J gene: TRBJ2-1; CDR3 protein: CASSLNAGTGGNEQFF; CDR3 DNA: TGTGCCAGCAGCTTAAATGCGGGGACAGGGGGAAATGAGCAGTTCTTC
D gene: TRBD2; V gene: TRBV6-6; clone size: -; J gene: TRBJ2-3; CDR3 protein: CASSPGLAGVSDTQYF; CDR3 DNA: TGTGCCAGCAGCCCCGGACTAGCGGGAGTTTCAGATACGCAGTATTTT
D gene: TRBD1; V gene: TRBV6-4; clone size: once; J gene: TRBJ1-1; CDR3 protein: CASSEGQATEAFF; CDR3 DNA: TGTGCCAGCAGTGAAGGACAGGCGACCGAAGCTTTCTTT
D gene: -; V gene: TRBV11-2; clone size: -; J gene: TRBJ2-4; CDR3 protein: CASSGQAKNIQYF; CDR3 DNA: TGTGCCAGCAGCGGACAGGCCAAAAACATTCAGTACTTC
D gene: -; V gene: TRBV7-9; clone size: -; J gene: TRBJ2-7; CDR3 protein: CSSSLLDSYEQYF; CDR3 DNA: TGTTCCAGCAGCTTACTCGACAGCTACGAGCAGTACTTC
D gene: -; V gene: TRBV6-1; clone size: -; J gene: TRBJ1-1; CDR3 protein: CASSVPPVTEAFF; CDR3 DNA: TGTGCCAGCAGTGTCCCTCCGGTCACTGAAGCTTTCTTT
D gene: -; V gene: TRBV7-9; clone size: -; J gene: TRBJ2-1; CDR3 protein: CASSFLEFEQFF; CDR3 DNA: TGTGCCAGCAGCTTTCTAGAATTTGAGCAGTTCTTC
D gene: TRBD1; V gene: TRBV15; clone size: -; J gene: TRBJ1-2; CDR3 protein: CATRPGQGINYGYTF; CDR3 DNA: TGTGCCACCAGGCCGGGACAGGGAATTAACTATGGCTACACCTTC
D gene: -; V gene: TRBV28; clone size: -; J gene: TRBJ1-1; CDR3 protein: CASSLYTGSNTEAFF; CDR3 DNA: TGTGCCAGCAGTTTATACACAGGGTCGAACACTGAAGCTTTCTTT
D gene: -; V gene: TRBV18; clone size: -; J gene: TRBJ2-5; CDR3 protein: CASSPPSREGETQYF; CDR3 DNA: TGTGCCAGCTCACCACCGTCCAGGGAAGGAGAGACCCAGTACTTC
D gene: -; V gene: TRBV29-1; clone size: -; J gene: TRBJ2-7; CDR3 protein: CSVVGDNSYEQYF; CDR3 DNA: TGCAGCGTTGTCGGGGACAACTCCTACGAGCAGTACTTC
D gene: TRBD1; V gene: TRBV7-2; clone size: -; J gene: TRBJ2-3; CDR3 protein: CASSSSGTGRMTDTQYF; CDR3 DNA: TGTGCCAGCAGCTCGAGCGGGACAGGGAGGATGACAGATACGCAGTATTTT
D gene: TRBD1; V gene: TRBV6-5; clone size: -; J gene: TRBJ2-7; CDR3 protein: CASSLQGAVDEQYF; CDR3 DNA: TGTGCCAGCAGTCTACAGGGGGCTGTTGACGAGCAGTACTTC
D gene: -; V gene: TRBV28; clone size: -; J gene: TRBJ2-5; CDR3 protein: CASYYAETQYF; CDR3 DNA: TGTGCCAGCTACTATGCCGAGACCCAGTACTTC
D gene: -; V gene: TRBV19; clone size: -; J gene: TRBJ1-5; CDR3 protein: CASSISHYSNQPQHF; CDR3 DNA: TGTGCCAGTAGTATATCCCACTATAGCAATCAGCCCCAGCATTTT
D gene: TRBD2; V gene: TRBV27; clone size: -; J gene: TRBJ2-7; CDR3 protein: CASSLSSGGIHEQYF; CDR3 DNA: TGTGCCAGCAGTTTATCGTCGGGAGGGATCCACGAGCAGTACTTC
D gene: TRBD2; V gene: TRBV7-9; clone size: once; J gene: TRBJ2-3; CDR3 protein: CASSLRIAGVEKTDTQYF; CDR3 DNA: TGTGCCAGCAGCTTAAGGATAGCGGGAGTTGAGAAGACAGATACGCAGTATTTT
D gene: -; V gene: TRBV10-3; clone size: -; J gene: TRBJ2-7; CDR3 protein: CAISTATAYEQYF; CDR3 DNA: TGTGCCATCAGTACCGCGACAGCATACGAGCAGTACTTC
D gene: TRBD2; V gene: TRBV2; clone size: -; J gene: TRBJ2-7; CDR3 protein: CASSVLAGVGEQYF; CDR3 DNA: TGTGCCAGCAGTGTTTTAGCGGGAGTCGGCGAGCAGTACTTC
D gene: -; V gene: TRBV6-1; clone size: -; J gene: TRBJ2-5; CDR3 protein: CASSEYLVSQETQYF; CDR3 DNA: TGTGCCAGCAGTGAATATTTAGTATCCCAAGAGACCCAGTACTTC
D gene: TRBD1; V gene: TRBV5-4; clone size: -; J gene: TRBJ1-1; CDR3 protein: CAGYRGARGTEAFF; CDR3 DNA: TGTGCCGGCTACAGGGGGGCCCGAGGCACTGAAGCTTTCTTT
D gene: -; V gene: TRBV27; clone size: -; J gene: TRBJ1-1; CDR3 protein: CASSLGGRTEAFF; CDR3 DNA: TGTGCCAGCAGTTTAGGCGGTAGGACTGAAGCTTTCTTT
D gene: -; V gene: TRBV6-5; clone size: -; J gene: TRBJ2-4; CDR3 protein: CASRPNGGKNIQYF; CDR3 DNA: TGTGCCAGCAGACCTAATGGGGGGAAAAACATTCAGTACTTC
D gene: -; V gene: TRBV6-1; clone size: -; J gene: TRBJ1-5; CDR3 protein: CASSEPWGGLIYSNQPQHF; CDR3 DNA: TGTGCCAGCAGTGAGCCATGGGGGGGCCTAATATATAGCAATCAGCCCCAGCATTTT
D gene: TRBD1; V gene: TRBV7-9; clone size: -; J gene: TRBJ1-4; CDR3 protein: CASRPTGGRNEKLFF; CDR3 DNA: TGTGCCAGCAGACCCACAGGGGGCCGTAATGAAAAACTGTTTTTT
D gene: -; V gene: TRBV7-3; clone size: -; J gene: TRBJ2-6; CDR3 protein: CASSLSTTGVSGANVLTF; CDR3 DNA: TGTGCCAGCAGCTTATCGACCACAGGCGTCTCTGGGGCCAACGTCCTGACTTTC
D gene: -; V gene: TRBV27; clone size: -; J gene: TRBJ1-1; CDR3 protein: CASSADRLLNTEAFF; CDR3 DNA: TGTGCCAGCAGTGCGGACAGACTCCTTAACACTGAAGCTTTCTTT
D gene: TRBD1; V gene: TRBV4-1; clone size: -; J gene: TRBJ2-5; CDR3 protein: CASSQLGTGVQETQYF; CDR3 DNA: TGCGCCAGCAGCCAATTGGGGACAGGGGTCCAAGAGACCCAGTACTTC
D gene: TRBD2; V gene: TRBV7-3; clone size: -; J gene: TRBJ2-1; CDR3 protein: CASSGTGGRQFF; CDR3 DNA: TGTGCCAGCAGCGGTACGGGAGGGCGCCAATTCTTC
D gene: TRBD1; V gene: TRBV25-1; clone size: -; J gene: TRBJ2-6; CDR3 protein: CATTGGLSGANVLTF; CDR3 DNA: TGTGCCACGACAGGGGGCCTCTCTGGGGCCAACGTCCTGACTTTC